The 14 T cell receptor beta chains in this list originate from one sample, sequenced in a study of T cells in Graves' hyperthyroidism and ophthalmopathy. TCR beta CDR3 region amplification was performed from RNA transcripts. HTBI primers were used for first-round RT-PCR of the TCR CDR3. MiXCR was run by TCRdb on the multiplex PCR reads, yielding one entry per CDR3 protein. The table has hundreds of thousands of distinct CDR3 sequences, roughly an eighth seen once. Sequenced input: blood. These receptors were obtained from a woman aged 18 to 35 with Graves' hyperthyroidism.

This clonotype was counted many times. The chain joins TRBV2 to TRBJ2-2; D call uncertain. CDR3 size: 14 residues. Germline CDR1 reads SNHLY; CDR2 reads FYNNEI. The ends were cut back, 7 bases at V and 1 base at J, with 10 bases in the middle. CDR3 nucleotides: TGTGCCAGCACAGCTTCAGAGAACACCGGGGAGCTGTTTTTT. As protein: CASTASENTGELFF.

Details on this clonotype: A much larger clone differs from this one at a single base, so this may be a read error. The chain joins TRBV19 to TRBJ1-5, with TRBD1 matching over 10 bases. Germline V lookup: CDR1 LNHDA, CDR2 SQIVND (reference sequence). The CDR3 has 17 residues. Losses at the gene ends were 4 bases for V and 3 bases for J; bases not matched to a gene: 9. The CDR3 nucleotides are TGTGCCAGTAGTACCACGACAGGGGGCGCGGACAATCAGCCCCAGCATTTT. It is translated as CASSTTTGGADNQPQHF.

This clonotype turned up a few times. The J gene is TRBJ2-1, the V gene TRBV4-2, with 10 bases that match TRBD2. Losses at the gene ends were 0 bases for V and 14 bases for J; bases not matched to a gene: 10. Per the germline V gene, CDR1 is LGHNA and CDR2 is YNFKEQ. The CDR3 covers 15 residues. CDR3 sequence reads: CASSQDVPGLATEFF. The CDR3 DNA reads as TGTGCCAGCAGCCAAGATGTACCGGGACTAGCGACGGAGTTCTTC.

This clonotype was seen only a few times. The chain uses TRBV20-1 and TRBJ1-2, with D unresolved. CDR1 and CDR2 from the germline V gene are DFQATT and SNEGSKA (reference sequence). V was shortened by 6 bases and J by 4 bases, with 12 bases between the two germline ends. This CDR3 is 12 amino acids long. The chain's CDR3 is CSAKGGIYGYTF. The CDR3 region has the DNA TGCAGTGCCAAGGGCGGAATCTATGGCTACACCTTC.

The V call is TRBV20-1, the J call TRBJ2-7; 11 positions match TRBD2. Germline V gene sequence: CDR1 DFQATT, CDR2 SNEGSKA (reference sequence). V trimming: 6 bases; J trimming: 2 bases; junction bases outside the gene matches: 6. The CDR3 sequence is 14 residues long. The CDR3 DNA sequence: TGCAGTGCCATGGGACTAGCGGTGGCCTACGAGCAGTACTTC. Translation: CSAMGLAVAYEQYF.

This clonotype was detected many times. The chain is built from TRBV7-4 and TRBJ1-5; possible D gene TRBD1, 5 bases. Germline V lookup: CDR1 SGHVT, CDR2 SQSDAQ. CDR3 length equals 16 residues. Trimming took 5 bases from V and 4 from J, leaving 18 bases between them. CDR3 coding DNA: TGTGCCAGCAGCCGATACAGGAATCAAACGAATCAGCCCCAGCATTTT. Residues: CASSRYRNQTNQPQHF.

As DNA, the CDR3 is TGTGCCAGCAGCTGGGGACTAGCGGGAGACGAGGATGAGCAGTTCTTC. It yields the protein CASSWGLAGDEDEQFF. The rearrangement uses TRBV6-1 and TRBJ2-1, with TRBD2 identical over 14 bases. This CDR3 region has 16 residues. The junction had 9 bases not matched to a gene; V was cut back by 6 bases and J by 8 bases. Germline CDR1 is MNHNS and CDR2 is SASEGT.

The genes are TRBV19 and TRBJ1-5, with D uncertain. Trimming stripped 4 bases from V and 4 bases from J, with 14 bases between. The CDR3 is 15 amino acids. Germline lookup yields CDR1 LNHDA and CDR2 SQIVND (reference sequence). The CDR3 DNA is TGTGCCAGTAGTACAACGGACGGTCCTAATCAGCCCCAGCATTTT. Translated: CASSTTDGPNQPQHF.

The gene calls are TRBV20-1 and TRBJ2-7; D possibly matches TRBD1 or TRBD2 (5 bases each). Per the germline V gene, CDR1 is DFQATT and CDR2 is SNEGSKA (reference sequence). The CDR3 totals 14 residues. Between the trimmed V and J ends, which lost 5 bases and 3 bases, there was a span of 17 bases. CDR3 loop: CSAAGRGSIYEQYF. Written as DNA, the CDR3 is TGCAGTGCTGCCGGTCGGGGCTCGATCTACGAGCAGTACTTC.

This clonotype came up many times. V usage is TRBV7-9 and J usage is TRBJ1-6; possible D gene TRBD1, 5 bases. V was clipped by 5 bases and J by 10 bases, with 21 bases between them. In germline, CDR1 is SEHNR, CDR2 FQNEAQ (reference sequence). The CDR3 runs to 16 residues. The chain's CDR3 is CASSVIGTSLGSPLHF. CDR3 DNA sequence: TGTGCCAGCAGCGTAATTGGGACGTCGTTGGGGTCACCCCTCCACTTT.

The chain recombines TRBV19 with TRBJ1-2; 9 bases match TRBD1. V lost 7 bases, J lost 5 bases, and 11 bases stayed unmatched. The CDR3 totals 15 residues. CDR1 and CDR2 (germline): LNHDA, SQIVND (reference sequence). CDR3 amino acids: CASIRDRARPYGYTF. Here the CDR3 DNA reads TGTGCCAGTATTCGGGACAGGGCGAGACCGTATGGCTACACCTTC.

There are many counts of this clonotype. The chain couples TRBV28 to TRBJ2-1; 11 bases are shared with TRBD2. CDR1 is MDHEN, CDR2 SYDVKM, per germline. J lost 6 bases, V lost 2 bases, and 6 bases had no gene match. This CDR3 is built from 16 residues. The CDR3: CASSLIRLAGINEQFF. The CDR3 DNA sequence: TGTGCCAGCAGTTTAATACGACTAGCGGGAATCAATGAGCAGTTCTTC.

This clonotype was detected ten times or more. The V and J genes are TRBV28 and TRBJ1-2; tentative D call: TRBD1 (5 bases). From germline, CDR1 is MDHEN and CDR2 SYDVKM. This CDR3 spans 11 amino acids. The V end lost 9 bases, the J end lost 3 bases, and 8 bases lay between the germline ends. This chain's CDR3 is CASGADYGYTF. DNA of the CDR3: TGTGCCAGTGGGGCGGACTATGGCTACACCTTC.

This clonotype was observed many times. CDR3: CAWTAEGLPKETQYF. The CDR3 DNA is TGTGCCTGGACGGCAGAGGGACTTCCCAAAGAGACCCAGTACTTC. The V gene is TRBV30, the J gene TRBJ2-5; D is possibly TRBD2 (6 bases). CDR1 and CDR2 from the germline V gene are GTSNPN and SVGIG (reference sequence). This CDR3 is 15 amino acids long. V was cut by 4 bases and J by 3 bases, with 18 bases left in between.